A single sample gave rise to the 15 T cell receptor beta chains below, sequenced in a study of PD-1 blockade in classical Hodgkin lymphoma. Assay: immunoSEQ multiplex PCR; the TCRdb copy retains only in-frame clones and omits some. Here the sample spans tens of thousands of clones, around 74% being singletons. Documented time point: cycle 4 day 1 (C4D1), after five to seven weeks of nivolumab. Every patient had relapsed following autologous stem cell transplantation, and cohorts differed in brentuximab vedotin exposure. This specimen consisted of peripheral blood mononuclear cells (PBMCs), obtained before the fourth cycle of nivolumab. Receptor source: a human donor with classical Hodgkin lymphoma.

This clone was observed a handful of times. The chain carries TRBV19 and TRBJ1-2; D might be TRBD1 (6 bases). CDR3 length: 15 amino acids. The germline V and J ends were trimmed by 0 bases and 8 bases, with 16 bases remaining between them. Per the germline V gene, CDR1 is LNHDA and CDR2 is SQIVND (reference sequence). CDR3 nucleotide sequence: TGTGCCAGTAGTATAGATCGGGCGGGGGCGGAAGGCTACACCTTC. Its translation is CASSIDRAGAEGYTF. The full variable domain, in which reference TRBV19 and TRBJ1-2 provide the parts outside the CDR3, is DGGITQSPKYLFRKEGQNVTLSCEQNLNHDAMYWYRQDPGQGLRLIYYSQIVNDFQKGDIAEGYSVSREKKESFPLTVTSAQKNPTAFYLCASSIDRAGAEGYTFGSGTRLTVV.

The chain is built from TRBV28 and TRBJ2-7; D uncertain. This CDR3 has 11 amino acids. The germline gives CDR1 MDHEN, CDR2 SYDVKM. V was shortened by 2 bases and J by 5 bases, with 4 bases between the two germline ends. This CDR3 is CASSLGHEQYF. The CDR3 region has the DNA TGTGCCAGCAGTTTAGGACACGAGCAGTACTTC.

The genes are TRBV19 and TRBJ1-1; D gene uncertain. Trimming stripped 4 bases from V and 1 base from J, with 16 bases between. This CDR3 is 16 amino acids long. Germline CDR1 reads LNHDA; CDR2 reads SQIVND (reference sequence). CDR3 DNA sequence: TGTGCCAGTAGTACTCTGGTTCGGCAGCAGAACACTGAAGCTTTCTTT. It specifies CASSTLVRQQNTEAFF.

The chain combines TRBV19 with TRBJ1-1, with no clear D. The germline V and J ends were trimmed by 10 bases and 5 bases, with 29 bases remaining between them. The CDR3 sequence is 17 residues long. Germline assignment: CDR1 LNHDA and CDR2 SQIVND (reference sequence). CDR3 in amino acids: CATVLGGRSFLRTEAFF. As DNA, the CDR3 is TGTGCCACCGTTCTGGGTGGCAGGAGCTTCCTGAGGACTGAAGCTTTCTTT.

This sequence joins TRBV6-6 and TRBJ1-3, with 7 bases that match TRBD1. Germline V gene sequence: CDR1 MNHNY, CDR2 SVGAGI (reference sequence). CDR3 length equals 15 residues. The ends lost 6 bases at V and 2 bases at J; junction bases unmatched: 7. The CDR3: CASRLTGATGNTIYF. CDR3 coding DNA: TGTGCCAGCAGACTTACAGGGGCGACTGGAAACACCATATATTTT.

This clone was found a few times. The chain is built from TRBV10-3 and TRBJ1-2, with 9 bases matching TRBD1. Germline assignment: CDR1 ENHRY and CDR2 SYGVKD. CDR3 size: 13 residues. Trimming at V came to 11 bases and at J to 3 bases, leaving 7 bases not matched to a gene. The chain's CDR3 is CAAGQGNDYGYTF. CDR3 sequence (DNA): TGTGCCGCGGGACAGGGAAATGACTATGGCTACACCTTC.

The rearrangement uses TRBV6-6 and TRBJ1-3, with D tentatively TRBD1 (5 bases). The V and J ends lost 0 bases and 5 bases respectively, with 11 bases between them. Per germline, CDR1 MNHNY and CDR2 SVGAGI (reference sequence). The CDR3 covers 15 residues. CDR3 DNA: TGTGCCAGCAGTTACTCGAGCGGGGCACGAAACACCATATATTTT. Its protein is CASSYSSGARNTIYF.

This clone is termed medium-sized. This chain's CDR3 is CASSVEAGTTQETQYF. CDR3 DNA sequence: TGTGCCAGCAGCGTAGAGGCAGGGACCACGCAAGAGACCCAGTACTTC. The chain joins TRBV9 to TRBJ2-5; D possibly uses TRBD1 or TRBD2 (5 bases each). The CDR3 totals 16 residues. The V and J ends lost 0 bases and 2 bases respectively, with 14 bases between them. Germline values: CDR1 SGDLS, CDR2 YYNGEE.

The chain combines TRBV13 with TRBJ2-5; tentatively, D is TRBD2 (5 bases). Looked up from germline, CDR1 is PRHDT and CDR2 is FYEKMQ (reference sequence). This CDR3 has 14 residues. V lost 5 bases to trimming and J lost 1 base, with 11 bases between them. The CDR3 DNA is TGTGCCAGCAGCCTGGAGGAGCGCCAAGAGACCCAGTACTTC. As protein: CASSLEERQETQYF. The whole variable domain, filled in from reference TRBV13 and TRBJ2-5, reads AAGVIQSPRHLIKEKRETATLKCYPIPRHDTVYWYQQGPGQDPQFLISFYEKMQSDKGSIPDRFSAQQFSDYHSELNMSSLELGDSALYFCASSLEERQETQYFGPGTRLLVL.

The gene calls are TRBV27 and TRBJ2-7; D unclear. Germline CDR1 and CDR2: MNHEY and SMNVEV (reference sequence). CDR3 length: 14 residues. Between the trimmed V and J ends, which lost 2 bases and 2 bases, there was a span of 10 bases. The chain's CDR3 is CASSLNPTTYEQYF. DNA for the CDR3: TGTGCCAGCAGTTTAAACCCTACCACCTACGAGCAGTACTTC.

This chain uses TRBV27 with TRBJ1-2; the match to TRBD1 covers 7 bases. CDR1 and CDR2 (germline): MNHEY, SMNVEV (reference sequence). J was trimmed by 5 bases and V by 5 bases; bases with no gene match: 29. The CDR3 runs 21 residues. The CDR3 protein is CASSALNVKTGTSHPHYGYTF. CDR3 nucleotide sequence: TGTGCCAGCAGTGCTCTTAATGTTAAGACAGGGACATCCCACCCCCATTATGGCTACACCTTC.

The rearrangement links TRBV4-2 to TRBJ2-7, with TRBD2 matching over 13 bases. CDR1 and CDR2 (germline): LGHNA, YNFKEQ. V dropped 2 bases and J dropped 5; count of bases not matched to a gene: 3. The CDR3 extends over 15 amino acids. The CDR3 reads CASSQRGTSGNEQYF. CDR3 DNA: TGTGCCAGCAGCCAACGCGGGACTAGCGGGAACGAGCAGTACTTC.

V and J are TRBV21-1 and TRBJ2-5. TRBV21-1 represents a pseudogene. The CDR3 length is 14 residues. The CDR3 nucleotides read TGTGCCAACGTAAGGCTCAATTACCAAGAGACCCAGTACTTC. Translated, it gives CANVRLNYQETQYF.

The rearrangement uses TRBV15 and TRBJ2-5; D uncertain. The V gene's germline CDR1 is LNHNV and CDR2 YYDKDF (reference sequence). This CDR3 spans 16 amino acids. The ends were cut back, 0 bases at V and 5 bases at J, with 16 bases in the middle. CDR3 sequence (DNA): TGTGCCACCAGCAGAGATCTTACGGGCGGCAAGGAGACCCAGTACTTC. Protein: CATSRDLTGGKETQYF.

The table lists this clone with a count of one. This rearrangement joins TRBV9 to TRBJ2-7; 8 positions match TRBD2. CDR3 length equals 13 residues. Per the germline V gene, CDR1 is SGDLS and CDR2 is YYNGEE. The V segment lost 3 bases and the J segment 3 bases; nucleotides outside the gene matches: 2. The CDR3 sequence: CASSDSGDYEQYF. The CDR3 nucleotides read TGTGCCAGCAGCGATAGCGGGGACTACGAGCAGTACTTC.